This T cell receptor (beta chain) originates from a study of blood T cell repertoires in COVID-19. In the original workflow: Amplified reference gene primers provided the basis for estimating nucleated cell counts. TCRdb keeps only in-frame clones here, not all; method: immunoSEQ multiplex PCR. That table gives V, J and clone size, and the DNA gave D and trimming. The table has 150,000 or so clones, roughly 78% seen once. This CDR3 has 13 amino acids. Germline V gives CDR1 KGHSH, CDR2 LQKENI. Trimming removed 2 bases from V and 0 bases from J, with 4 bases in between. The clonotype originates from a human donor with acute or convalescent COVID-19. The donor label of this sample is uncertain. The sample taken for sequencing was peripheral blood. The rearrangement uses TRBV18 and TRBJ1-1, with no clear D. The chain's CDR3 is CASSPTVNTEAFF. CDR3 nucleotide sequence: TGTGCCAGCTCACCAACGGTGAACACTGAAGCTTTCTTT.